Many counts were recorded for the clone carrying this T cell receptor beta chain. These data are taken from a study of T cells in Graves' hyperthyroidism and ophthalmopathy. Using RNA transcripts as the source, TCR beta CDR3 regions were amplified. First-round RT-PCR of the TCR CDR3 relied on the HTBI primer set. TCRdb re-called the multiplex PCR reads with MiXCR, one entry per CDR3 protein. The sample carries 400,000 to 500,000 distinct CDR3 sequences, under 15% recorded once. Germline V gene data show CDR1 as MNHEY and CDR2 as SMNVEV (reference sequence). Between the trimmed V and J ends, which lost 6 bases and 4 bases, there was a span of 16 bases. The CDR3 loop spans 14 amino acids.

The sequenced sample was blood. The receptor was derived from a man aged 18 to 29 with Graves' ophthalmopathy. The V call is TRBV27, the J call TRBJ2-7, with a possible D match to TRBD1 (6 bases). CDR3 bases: TGTGCCAGCAGGGGACACTCAGCCCTTTACGAGCAGTACTTC. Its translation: CASRGHSALYEQYF.